The T cell receptor beta chain under discussion was sequenced for a study of OX40 agonist ivuxolimab in advanced cancers. Study information: The patients' treatment was ivuxolimab, an agonistic anti-OX40 (CD134) antibody.

Repertoires were generated with immunoSEQ multiplex PCR, while TCRdb's copy carries only in-frame clones and drops some. The sample holds approximately 92,000 clones; 84% are singletons and the top ten take 4.5% to 5.5%. On this clone itself: The antigen is undetermined.

Notes on the study in general: The average count of expanded clones was higher among CD8+ T cells than among CD4+. Low levels of normalized T-cell clonal expansion also appeared in some nonresponders. It was not determined which antigens were specifically recognized by the peripheral T cells that had undergone clonal expansion.

This specimen was CD4+ or CD8+ T cells sorted from blood, taken in a trial of the OX40 agonist ivuxolimab. The clonotype originates from an adult with an advanced solid tumor such as melanoma, head and neck, liver or kidney cancer.

Here the CDR3 reads CASSLKADTQYF. The DNA for the CDR3 is TGTGCCAGCAGCTTGAAGGCAGATACGCAGTATTTT. The chain is built from TRBV5-5 and TRBJ2-3; no definite D call. This CDR3 region has 12 residues. Trimming took off 1 base at V and 4 bases at J, with 4 bases between the two ends. Germline CDR1 reads SGHKS; CDR2 reads YYEKEE (reference sequence).